One and the same sample provided the 9 T cell receptor beta chains below, sequenced in a study of control samples from healthy donors and cancer patients. The method was immunoSEQ multiplex PCR; TCRdb's version includes in-frame clones alone and lacks a portion of them. The sample has 100,000 to 150,000 clones, over 75% seen once. The sample consisted of blood. These receptors were taken from a man in his sixties in good health.

This rearrangement joins TRBV5-5 to TRBJ1-5; unclear D gene. The CDR3 has 15 amino acids. V lost 1 base and J lost 0, with 8 bases in between. The germline V gene encodes CDR1 SGHKS and CDR2 YYEKEE (reference sequence). This chain's CDR3 is CASSLSGGSNQPQHF. CDR3 nucleotide sequence: TGTGCCAGCAGCTTGAGTGGAGGTAGCAATCAGCCCCAGCATTTT. Together with reference TRBV5-5 and TRBJ1-5, the CDR3 gives the full variable domain: DAGVTQSPTHLIKTRGQQVTLRCSPISGHKSVSWYQQVLGQGPQFIFQYYEKEERGRGNFPDRFSARQFPNYSSELNVNALLLGDSALYLCASSLSGGSNQPQHFGDGTRLSIL.

This sequence joins TRBV6-5 and TRBJ1-1; 8 nucleotides agree with TRBD1. Germline V gene lookup returns CDR1 MNHEY and CDR2 SVGAGI. The CDR3 totals 14 residues. J lost 5 bases, V lost 5 bases, and 7 bases had no gene match. CDR3 bases: TGTGCCAGCAGTCCGGGACAGGTAACGACTGAAGCTTTCTTT. This sequence encodes CASSPGQVTTEAFF.

This clone was observed a few times. The rearrangement uses TRBV7-2 and TRBJ1-5, with 9 bases lining up with TRBD1. V trimming: 2 bases; J trimming: 1 base; junction bases outside the gene matches: 6. Germline lookup yields CDR1 SGHTA and CDR2 FQGNSA. This CDR3 has 17 amino acids. Here the CDR3 DNA reads TGTGCCAGCAGCTTATCGACAGGGGGAGGAAGCAATCAGCCCCAGCATTTT. It specifies CASSLSTGGGSNQPQHF. Combining the CDR3 with reference TRBV7-2 and TRBJ1-5 gives the whole variable domain GAGVSQSPSNKVTEKGKDVELRCDPISGHTALYWYRQSLGQGLEFLIYFQGNSAPDKSGLPSDRFSAERTGGSVSTLTIQRTQQEDSAVYLCASSLSTGGGSNQPQHFGDGTRLSIL.

V and J are TRBV7-2 and TRBJ1-1, with 7 bases lining up with TRBD1. V shed 3 bases, J shed 1 base, and the junction held 5 bases outside the gene matches. The germline V gene encodes CDR1 SGHTA and CDR2 FQGNSA. The CDR3 is 15 residues long. CDR3 loop: CASSFMDRRNTEAFF. The DNA of the CDR3 is TGTGCCAGCAGCTTCATGGACAGGAGGAACACTGAAGCTTTCTTT.

The V gene is TRBV6-5, the J gene TRBJ1-6; tentatively, D is TRBD1 (6 bases). Trimming took off 1 base at V and 7 bases at J, with 14 bases between the two ends. The V gene's germline CDR1 is MNHEY and CDR2 SVGAGI. This CDR3 has 16 amino acids. The CDR3 is CASSYWTAARNSPLHF. The CDR3 DNA sequence: TGTGCCAGCAGTTACTGGACAGCAGCTAGAAATTCACCCCTCCACTTT.

As for this clone: The same CDR3 arises from other DNA sequences in this sample as well. This chain connects TRBV18 to TRBJ1-1; D uncertain. The germline gives CDR1 KGHSH, CDR2 LQKENI. V shed 6 bases and J shed 1 base, with 9 bases lying between them. This CDR3 is 13 amino acids long. CDR3 in amino acids: CASSWEGNTEAFF. The CDR3 bases are TGTGCCAGCTCGTGGGAGGGGAACACTGAAGCTTTCTTT. Combining the CDR3 with reference TRBV18 and TRBJ1-1 gives the whole variable domain NAGVMQNPRHLVRRRGQEARLRCSPMKGHSHVYWYRQLPEEGLKFMVYLQKENIIDESGMPKERFSAEFPKEGPSILRIQQVVRGDSAAYFCASSWEGNTEAFFGQGTRLTVV.

This chain connects TRBV4-2 to TRBJ1-2; no definite D call. CDR1 and CDR2 from the germline V gene are LGHNA and YNFKEQ. Trimming removed 1 base from V and 7 bases from J, with 4 bases in between. This CDR3 has 11 amino acids. In nucleotides, the CDR3 is TGTGCCAGCAGCCAAGGGGGTGGCTACACCTTC. Translating it yields CASSQGGGYTF.

This chain uses TRBV27 with TRBJ1-5; 9 bases align to TRBD1. Germline V gives CDR1 MNHEY, CDR2 SMNVEV (reference sequence). With V trimmed by 5 bases and J by 7 bases, 9 bases remained unmatched. The CDR3 sequence is 15 residues long. The CDR3 region is CASSHGTGPRQPQHF. Written as DNA, the CDR3 is TGTGCCAGCAGTCACGGGACAGGGCCGCGGCAGCCCCAGCATTTT.

The chain links TRBV27 to TRBJ1-2; 9 bases are shared with TRBD1. This CDR3 has 15 residues. Germline V gene sequence: CDR1 MNHEY, CDR2 SMNVEV (reference sequence). The V segment lost 6 bases and the J segment 4 bases; nucleotides outside the gene matches: 9. The CDR3 region has the DNA TGTGCCAGCAGATCCCTTCCGGGACAGGGCTATGGCTACACCTTC. Translated: CASRSLPGQGYGYTF.